This T cell receptor (beta chain) stems from a study of lymphopenia after photon versus proton radiotherapy. Study-wide results and limits: Only patients who died were analyzed for survival; proton advantage is unproven. A bigger post-nadir fall in TCR diversity correlated inversely with survival time in deceased patients. Relative stability marked proton patients; photon patients lost diversity and naive cells. After the lymphocyte nadir, photon-treated repertoires showed oligoclonal expansion, especially of CD8+ Temra cells.

In germline, CDR1 is MNHNS, CDR2 SASEGT. Trimming removed 4 bases at V and 0 bases at J, with 12 bases between. CDR3 length: 16 residues. Clones were read by immunoSEQ multiplex PCR, and TCRdb kept only the in-frame ones, dropping some. The top ten clones hold around 25% of a sample with some 42,000 clones, around four fifths of them seen once. To note about this clone: Its antigen is undetermined.

The V and J genes are TRBV6-1 and TRBJ1-4; D call uncertain. This sequence was found in a woman aged 70 to 79 with pancreatic cancer. This specimen was peripheral blood, taken from a patient treated with proton-based radiotherapy. CDR3 DNA: TGTGCCAGCAGTGGTGTCAGGATAGCAACTAATGAAAAACTGTTTTTT. It is translated as CASSGVRIATNEKLFF.